The clone carrying this TCR beta chain was found many times. These data originate in a study of neurological immune-mediated disorders. Trimming cost V 10 bases and J 0 bases; bases outside gene matches: 24. The CDR3 covers 20 residues. Germline values: CDR1 MRHNA, CDR2 SNTAGT. Synthesis of cDNA was carried out by template-switch 5'RACE. The reaction used 10-nucleotide random UMIs. One entry per CDR3 protein, called by TCRdb with MiXCR from the 5' RACE reads. Here the sample spans roughly 62,000 distinct CDR3 sequences, approximately 10% being singletons. This sequence joins TRBV6-4 and TRBJ1-5, with 7 bases identical to TRBD1. Sample: PBMCs. This receptor was identified in a man between 60 and 75 years old in good health. The CDR3 DNA sequence: TGTGCCAACCGGGACAGAATTCACACACGTCGAATCTATAGCAATCAGCCCCAGCATTTT. Translation gives CANRDRIHTRRIYSNQPQHF.